This T cell receptor (beta chain) is from a study of T cell responses to AZD1222 COVID-19 vaccine. Looking at the study overall: Timing groups of about 4 and about 12 weeks for second doses were pooled. Study-level points and caveats: Reportedly, nearly half of unique spike TCRs recognized epitopes outside B.1.351/B.1.1.7 mutations.

This clone was seen a handful of times. Its target is not known. The repertoire was sequenced with immunoSEQ multiplex PCR; TCRdb's copy has only in-frame clones and lacks some. The sample has approximately 50,000 clones, about 90% seen once. Trimming removed 10 bases from V and 5 bases from J, with 22 bases in between. Germline CDR1 KGHSH, CDR2 LQKENI. This CDR3 spans 15 amino acids. This receptor was taken from an adult in good health. The chain is built from TRBV18 and TRBJ2-3; D perhaps matches TRBD2 (6 bases). The material was peripheral blood, obtained on day 0 of AZD1222 vaccination. The CDR3 region has the DNA TGTGCCACCAGAATCGCGGGGCTAAGTGGAGATACGCAGTATTTT. This encodes CATRIAGLSGDTQYF.